The 26 T cell receptor beta chains below were found in one sample sequenced in a study of CD8+CD57+ T cells in acquired aplastic anemia. Investigators profiled TCR beta VDJ and CDR3 from genomic DNA template. MiXCR was run by TCRdb on the reads, yielding one entry per CDR3 protein. The sample yields roughly 130,000 distinct CDR3 sequences, 48% seen once. Sequencing was performed on sorted CD4+, CD8+, or CD8+CD57+ T cells (not recorded which) from PBMCs. All receptors come from a human donor in good health, serving as a control.

The rearrangement joins TRBV5-1 to TRBJ2-5, with unresolved D. Per germline, CDR1 SGHRS and CDR2 YFSETQ. This CDR3 spans 13 amino acids. Trimming pared 3 bases from V and 3 bases from J, leaving 9 bases between. CDR3 sequence reads: CASSSTVKETQYF. In DNA form, the CDR3 reads TGCGCCAGCAGCTCGACCGTAAAAGAGACCCAGTACTTC.

The table lists this clonotype with many counts. The chain has TRBV7-2 and TRBJ2-3; D might be TRBD1 (5 bases). Germline V lookup: CDR1 SGHTA, CDR2 FQGNSA. The CDR3 loop spans 13 amino acids. V was trimmed by 5 bases and J by 5 bases, leaving 11 bases between them. The CDR3 loop reads CASSVPGLDTQYF. The DNA for the CDR3 is TGTGCCAGCAGCGTACCAGGGCTAGATACGCAGTATTTT.

This clonotype was picked up one time. The chain recombines TRBV11-1 with TRBJ2-1; the match to TRBD1 covers 11 bases. The CDR3 runs 15 residues. V gave up 4 bases and J gave up 9 bases; unmatched junction bases: 8. The germline V gene has CDR1 SGHAT and CDR2 FQDESV (reference sequence). For the CDR3, the DNA is TGTGCCAGCAGCTACCGGGACAGGGGGTACGGTGAGCAGTTCTTC. As protein: CASSYRDRGYGEQFF.

This clonotype was recorded at least ten times. The rearrangement joins TRBV19 to TRBJ1-5; 8 bases agree with TRBD1. V lost 5 bases to trimming and J lost 2 bases; unmatched junction nucleotides: 14. The germline V gene has CDR1 LNHDA and CDR2 SQIVND (reference sequence). The CDR3 is 18 residues long. For the CDR3, the DNA is TGTGCCAGTAGTTATGGGGGCAGGGGGCAATGGGGCAATCAGCCCCAGCATTTT. Amino acid sequence: CASSYGGRGQWGNQPQHF. Full variable domain (rest looked up from reference TRBV19 and TRBJ1-5): DGGITQSPKYLFRKEGQNVTLSCEQNLNHDAMYWYRQDPGQGLRLIYYSQIVNDFQKGDIAEGYSVSREKKESFPLTVTSAQKNPTAFYLCASSYGGRGQWGNQPQHFGDGTRLSIL.

The gene calls are TRBV7-8 and TRBJ1-6; no firm D call. This CDR3 is 15 amino acids long. Trimming shortened V by 5 bases and J by 10 bases, and 18 bases separated the two germline ends. Per the germline V gene, CDR1 is SGHVS and CDR2 is FQNEAQ. The CDR3 reads CASSIREGIESPLHF. Written as DNA, the CDR3 is TGTGCCAGCAGCATAAGGGAGGGTATAGAGTCACCCCTCCACTTT.

Details on this clonotype: Because the CDR3's place on the DNA is in doubt, the DNA is left out and the CDR3 is given as listed by TCRdb. V gene TRBV4-2 combines with J gene TRBJ2-2; the table's D gene call, TRBD1, was not cross checked with the DNA. Germline V CDR1 and CDR2: LGHNA, YNFKEQ. The CDR3 numbers 21 amino acids, ends counted. This CDR3 is CASSPDRGYEQYFGPAGELFF.

The chain has TRBV2 and TRBJ2-7; D is undetermined. The CDR3 is 11 amino acids. The germline CDR1 and CDR2 sequences are SNHLY and FYNNEI. Trimming removed 7 bases at V and 3 bases at J, with 7 bases between. CDR3 in amino acids: CASKPNYEQYF. For the CDR3, the DNA is TGTGCCAGCAAACCTAACTACGAGCAGTACTTC.

The rearrangement links TRBV19 to TRBJ2-3; D gene ambiguous. Germline loops: CDR1 LNHDA, CDR2 SQIVND (reference sequence). Trimming cost V 4 bases and J 2 bases, with 13 bases left between them. The CDR3 is 15 residues long. The CDR3 DNA follows: TGTGCCAGTAGTACGACCGAACCCTACACAGATACGCAGTATTTT. Its protein product is CASSTTEPYTDTQYF.

The J gene is TRBJ2-2, the V gene TRBV7-7; D might be TRBD1 (6 bases). V shed 0 bases and J shed 0 bases, with 14 bases lying between them. Germline V gene data show CDR1 as SSHAT and CDR2 as FNYEAQ (reference sequence). The CDR3 is made up of 18 amino acids. As DNA, the CDR3 is TGTGCCAGCAGCTTAGCCGGGACACTGTGTCCGAACACCGGGGAGCTGTTTTTT. Translating gives CASSLAGTLCPNTGELFF.

Many counts were recorded for this clonotype. V usage is TRBV19 and J usage is TRBJ1-2; D unresolved. Germline CDR1 reads LNHDA; CDR2 reads SQIVND (reference sequence). The CDR3 contains 13 residues. The V end lost 6 bases, the J end lost 4 bases, and 12 bases lay between the germline ends. CDR3 residues: CASSRTEIYGYTF. The DNA of the CDR3 is TGTGCCAGTAGCCGGACGGAGATCTATGGCTACACCTTC.

As for this clonotype: This clone may be a read error of a much larger clone one base away. In DNA form, the CDR3 reads TGTACCAGCTCACCACCCGCTTACCCCTATGGCTACACCTTC. It specifies CTSSPPAYPYGYTF. The genes are TRBV18 and TRBJ1-2; D is undetermined. This CDR3 region has 14 residues. Germline assignment: CDR1 KGHSH and CDR2 LQKENI.

In this sample, this clonotype turned up many times. The chain links TRBV6-5 to TRBJ2-7; 9 bases align to TRBD1. CDR3 size: 14 residues. The germline CDR1 and CDR2 sequences are MNHEY and SVGAGI. V lost 0 bases and J lost 6; bases outside the gene matches: 3. CDR3 nucleotide sequence: TGTGCCAGCAGTTACTCGGGGACAGGGAGCGAGCAGTACTTC. This encodes CASSYSGTGSEQYF.

This clonotype was seen ten or more times. The chain uses TRBV12-3 or TRBV12-4 and TRBJ1-2, with unresolved D. This CDR3 region has 15 residues. The germline V and J ends were trimmed by 7 bases and 5 bases, with 20 bases remaining between them. This CDR3 reads CASTRQGARPYGYTF. The DNA for the CDR3 is TGTGCCAGCACCCGGCAAGGAGCTAGACCTTATGGCTACACCTTC.

This sequence joins TRBV19 and TRBJ1-6, with D possibly matching TRBD1 (5 bases). Trimming shortened V by 5 bases and J by 4 bases, and 12 bases separated the two germline ends. The CDR3 sequence is 15 residues long. CDR1 is LNHDA and CDR2 is SQIVND in the germline V gene (reference sequence). The CDR3 DNA follows: TGTGCCAGTAGTCTGGCAGGGCAGTATAATTCACCCCTCCACTTT. Translation gives CASSLAGQYNSPLHF. Filled out from reference TRBV19 and TRBJ1-6, the complete variable domain reads DGGITQSPKYLFRKEGQNVTLSCEQNLNHDAMYWYRQDPGQGLRLIYYSQIVNDFQKGDIAEGYSVSREKKESFPLTVTSAQKNPTAFYLCASSLAGQYNSPLHFGNGTRLTVT.

The chain has TRBV7-8 and TRBJ2-7; D remains ambiguous. This CDR3 is built from 14 residues. CDR1 is SGHVS, CDR2 FQNEAQ, per germline. V lost 1 base and J lost 2, with 9 bases in between. The CDR3 loop is CASSLGPTAYEQYF. In nucleotides, the CDR3 is TGTGCCAGCAGCTTAGGACCGACGGCCTACGAGCAGTACTTC.

Concerning this clonotype: Given a much more abundant clone one base away, this may be a read error. V usage is TRBV12-3 or TRBV12-4 and J usage is TRBJ2-7, with TRBD1 matching over 8 bases. This CDR3 has 15 residues. The CDR3 loop reads CASRTGAGDSYEQCF. CDR3 nucleotide sequence: TGTGCCAGCAGGACAGGGGCCGGAGATTCCTACGAGCAGTGCTTC.

The V and J genes are TRBV25-1 and TRBJ1-6, with D uncertain. The CDR3 extends over 15 amino acids. V gave up 3 bases and J gave up 8 bases, with 14 bases separating them. From germline, CDR1 is MGHDK and CDR2 SYGVNS. The CDR3 bases are TGTGCCAGCAGTGACCAGACGGAGTATTATTCACCCCTCCACTTT. Residues: CASSDQTEYYSPLHF.

The V call is TRBV10-3, the J call TRBJ2-5; unclear D gene. Germline V gene lookup returns CDR1 ENHRY and CDR2 SYGVKD. V shed 2 bases and J shed 9 bases, with 13 bases lying between them. The CDR3 runs to 13 residues. CDR3 in amino acids: CAISETDNQPQYF. As DNA, the CDR3 is TGTGCCATCAGTGAGACAGACAATCAGCCCCAGTACTTC.

This clonotype was counted ten times or more. This chain uses TRBV2 with TRBJ1-1; D ambiguous. The length of the CDR3 is 13 residues. The germline V and J ends were trimmed by 4 bases and 1 base, with 7 bases remaining between them. Looked up from germline, CDR1 is SNHLY and CDR2 is FYNNEI. The CDR3 protein is CASSVWKNTEAFF. CDR3 DNA sequence: TGTGCCAGCAGTGTCTGGAAGAACACTGAAGCTTTCTTT.

This clonotype showed up many times. The chain uses TRBV12-3 or TRBV12-4 and TRBJ1-2, with D hard to call. V lost 4 bases and J lost 2, with 11 bases in between. This CDR3 has 14 residues. CDR3 sequence reads: CASSSERGNYGYTF. The DNA for the CDR3 is TGTGCCAGCAGTTCTGAGCGGGGAAACTATGGCTACACCTTC.

The rearrangement joins TRBV7-8 to TRBJ2-2, with D hard to call. Trimming cost V 6 bases and J 4 bases, with 6 bases left between them. This CDR3 is built from 12 residues. Germline CDR1 reads SGHVS; CDR2 reads FQNEAQ. This chain's CDR3 is CASRVITGELFF. CDR3 DNA: TGTGCCAGCAGGGTAATCACCGGGGAGCTGTTTTTT.

The rearrangement uses TRBV2 and TRBJ2-7; TRBD1 is a possible D gene (6 bases). CDR3 length: 13 amino acids. Germline V lookup: CDR1 SNHLY, CDR2 FYNNEI. V dropped 6 bases and J dropped 5 bases, with 14 bases sitting between them. For the CDR3, the DNA is TGTGCCAGCAGCTTGGACAGAACGAACGAGCAGTACTTC. Translating it yields CASSLDRTNEQYF.

The sample holds many counts of this clonotype. The rearrangement uses TRBV7-9 and TRBJ2-7; TRBD2 agrees at 10 bases. Germline V gene lookup returns CDR1 SEHNR and CDR2 FQNEAQ (reference sequence). V shed 0 bases and J 5 bases; nucleotides not matched to a gene: 4. The CDR3 is 15 amino acids. The CDR3 DNA reads as TGTGCCAGCAGCTTAGCCTCGGGACTAGCGAACGAGCAGTACTTC. As protein: CASSLASGLANEQYF. The full variable domain, rest sourced from reference TRBV7-9 and TRBJ2-7, is DTGVSQNPRHKITKRGQNVTFRCDPISEHNRLYWYRQTLGQGPEFLTYFQNEAQLEKSRLLSDRFSAERPKGSFSTLEIQRTEQGDSAMYLCASSLASGLANEQYFGPGTRLTVT.

This clonotype was observed at least ten times. The chain has TRBV12-3 or TRBV12-4 and TRBJ2-7; no firm D call. The CDR3 totals 12 residues. V was pared by 4 bases and J by 3 bases, with 7 bases between. The chain's CDR3 is CASSYDIYEQYF. CDR3 sequence (DNA): TGTGCCAGCAGTTACGACATCTACGAGCAGTACTTC.

On this clonotype itself: A much larger clone lies a single base off, so this may be a read error. The J gene is TRBJ2-5, the V gene TRBV11-2; 7 bases match TRBD1. The assigned J gene may be wrong: the sequence end matches TRBJ2-1 better. Germline loops: CDR1 SGHAT, CDR2 FQNNGV. The CDR3 is 13 residues long. CDR3 nucleotides: TGTGCCAGCAGCCTTGACAGGGCGGATGAGCAGTTCTTC. It encodes CASSLDRADEQFF.

This clonotype occurred once. The DNA of the CDR3 is TGTGCCAGCAGCTCCACAACGAACACCGGGGAGCTGTTTTTT. It specifies CASSSTTNTGELFF. The V gene is TRBV7-2, the J gene TRBJ2-2; D unclear. V lost 4 bases to trimming and J lost 0 bases, with 6 bases between them. The CDR3 covers 14 residues. Germline-derived CDR1 and CDR2 are SGHTA and FQGNSA.